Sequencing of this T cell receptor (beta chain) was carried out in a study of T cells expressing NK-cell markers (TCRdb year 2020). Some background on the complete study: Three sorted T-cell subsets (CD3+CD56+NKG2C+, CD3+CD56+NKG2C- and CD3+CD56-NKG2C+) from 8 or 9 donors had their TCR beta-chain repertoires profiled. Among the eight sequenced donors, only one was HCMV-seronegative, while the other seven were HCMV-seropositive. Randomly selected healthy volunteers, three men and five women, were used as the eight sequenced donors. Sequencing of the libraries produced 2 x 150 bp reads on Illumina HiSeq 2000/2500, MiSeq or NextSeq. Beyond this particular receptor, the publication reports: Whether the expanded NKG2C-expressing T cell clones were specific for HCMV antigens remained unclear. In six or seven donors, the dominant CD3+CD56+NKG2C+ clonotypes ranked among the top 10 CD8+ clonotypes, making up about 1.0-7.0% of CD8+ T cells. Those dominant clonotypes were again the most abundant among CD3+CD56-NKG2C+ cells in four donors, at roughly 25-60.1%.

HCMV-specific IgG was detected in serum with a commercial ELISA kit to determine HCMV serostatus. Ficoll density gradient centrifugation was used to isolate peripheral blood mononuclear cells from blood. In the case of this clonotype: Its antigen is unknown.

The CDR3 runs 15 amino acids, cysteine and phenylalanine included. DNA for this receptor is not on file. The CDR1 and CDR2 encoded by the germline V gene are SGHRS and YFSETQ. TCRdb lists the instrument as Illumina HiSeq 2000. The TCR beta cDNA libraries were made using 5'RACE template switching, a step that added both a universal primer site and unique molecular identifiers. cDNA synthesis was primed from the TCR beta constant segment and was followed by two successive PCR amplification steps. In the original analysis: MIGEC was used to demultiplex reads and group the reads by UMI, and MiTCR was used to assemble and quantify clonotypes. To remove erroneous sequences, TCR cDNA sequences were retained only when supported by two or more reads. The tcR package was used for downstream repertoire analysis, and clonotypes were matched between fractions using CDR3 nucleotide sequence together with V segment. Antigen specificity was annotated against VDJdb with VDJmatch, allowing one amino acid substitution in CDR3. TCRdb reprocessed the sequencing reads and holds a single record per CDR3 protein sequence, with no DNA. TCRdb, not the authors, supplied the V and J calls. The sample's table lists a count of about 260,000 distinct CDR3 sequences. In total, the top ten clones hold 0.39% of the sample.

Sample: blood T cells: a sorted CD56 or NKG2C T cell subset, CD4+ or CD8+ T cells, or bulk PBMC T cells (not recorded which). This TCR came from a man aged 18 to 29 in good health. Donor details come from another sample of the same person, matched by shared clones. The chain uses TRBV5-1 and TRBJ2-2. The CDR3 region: CASSLQGANTGELFF.